The rows below give T cell receptor beta chains drawn from one sample of a study of blood T cell repertoires in COVID-19. The protocol was immunoSEQ multiplex PCR, while the TCRdb copy is restricted to in-frame clones and leaves out a portion. Here the sample spans tens of thousands of clones, 85% to 90% being singletons. The source material was PBMCs or T cells enriched from blood (not recorded which). The receptors originated from a woman aged 45-65 years who had recovered from COVID-19. Each CDR3 is given with its conserved first and last residue. Each record gives: J gene, V gene, D gene, clone size, CDR3 protein, CDR3 DNA. The D gene is left open where the match is weak. Clone size is stated in some rows and not others, as once, few, many or a class when expanded.

j_call: TRBJ1-2; v_call: TRBV6-5; d_call: TRBD1; clone_size: .; cdr3_aa: CASRKDRSYGYTF; cdr3_nt: TGTGCCAGCAGGAAGGACAGGAGCTATGGCTACACCTTC
j_call: TRBJ2-7; v_call: TRBV4-2; d_call: .; clone_size: .; cdr3_aa: CASSQDGFQASSYEQYF; cdr3_nt: TGTGCCAGCAGCCAAGATGGTTTTCAGGCGAGCTCCTACGAGCAGTACTTC
j_call: TRBJ1-6; v_call: TRBV5-1; d_call: .; clone_size: .; cdr3_aa: CASSLGDPYSPLHF; cdr3_nt: TGCGCCAGCAGCTTAGGGGATCCCTATTCACCCCTCCACTTT
j_call: TRBJ1-2; v_call: TRBV2; d_call: TRBD1; clone_size: .; cdr3_aa: CASSPTGGYGYTF; cdr3_nt: TGTGCCAGCAGCCCCACAGGGGGCTATGGCTACACCTTC
j_call: TRBJ1-1; v_call: TRBV6-4; d_call: TRBD1; clone_size: .; cdr3_aa: CASSPDRGTEAFF; cdr3_nt: TGTGCCAGCAGTCCGGACAGGGGGACTGAAGCTTTCTTT
j_call: TRBJ2-1; v_call: TRBV5-4; d_call: .; clone_size: .; cdr3_aa: CASSPFPGTGGYNEQFF; cdr3_nt: TGTGCCAGCAGCCCGTTCCCCGGGACTGGGGGCTACAATGAGCAGTTCTTC
j_call: TRBJ2-7; v_call: TRBV28; d_call: .; clone_size: .; cdr3_aa: CASSSPGLLARRQQYF; cdr3_nt: TGTGCCAGCAGTTCCCCTGGACTTCTGGCCAGACGACAGCAGTACTTC
j_call: TRBJ2-7; v_call: TRBV29-1; d_call: TRBD1; clone_size: .; cdr3_aa: CSVGDRGRPSSYEQYF; cdr3_nt: TGCAGCGTTGGAGACAGGGGGCGCCCTAGCTCCTACGAGCAGTACTTC
j_call: TRBJ2-2; v_call: TRBV3-1/TRBV3-2; d_call: TRBD2; clone_size: .; cdr3_aa: CASSPRLAGGNTGELFF; cdr3_nt: TGTGCCAGCAGCCCCCGACTAGCGGGGGGAAACACCGGGGAGCTGTTTTTT
j_call: TRBJ1-1; v_call: TRBV18; d_call: TRBD1; clone_size: .; cdr3_aa: CASSPGTGVYTEAFF; cdr3_nt: TGTGCCAGCTCACCGGGGACAGGGGTATATACTGAAGCTTTCTTT
j_call: TRBJ1-5; v_call: TRBV27; d_call: .; clone_size: .; cdr3_aa: CASSSSGQYPYSNQPQHF; cdr3_nt: TGTGCCAGCAGTTCGTCCGGACAGTACCCTTATAGCAATCAGCCCCAGCATTTT
j_call: TRBJ2-7; v_call: TRBV28; d_call: TRBD1; clone_size: once; cdr3_aa: CASSTYTGTVPFEQYF; cdr3_nt: TGTGCCAGCAGTACCTATACCGGGACAGTCCCCTTCGAGCAGTACTTC
j_call: TRBJ2-7; v_call: TRBV2; d_call: TRBD1; clone_size: .; cdr3_aa: CASRRTGNEQYF; cdr3_nt: TGTGCCAGCAGGCGGACAGGGAACGAGCAGTACTTC
j_call: TRBJ1-5; v_call: TRBV28; d_call: TRBD1; clone_size: .; cdr3_aa: CASKQRRGRGPAGPQHF; cdr3_nt: TGTGCCAGCAAACAAAGGCGGGGCAGGGGGCCGGCCGGGCCCCAGCATTTT
j_call: TRBJ2-6; v_call: TRBV27; d_call: .; clone_size: .; cdr3_aa: CASSPLTGGSGANVLTF; cdr3_nt: TGTGCCAGCAGCCCTCTGACAGGCGGCTCTGGGGCCAACGTCCTGACTTTC
j_call: TRBJ2-2; v_call: TRBV6-2/TRBV6-3; d_call: .; clone_size: few; cdr3_aa: CASSWTAPPNTGELFF; cdr3_nt: TGTGCCAGCAGTTGGACAGCACCACCGAACACCGGGGAGCTGTTTTTT
j_call: TRBJ1-6; v_call: TRBV27; d_call: .; clone_size: .; cdr3_aa: CASRGGVNSPLHF; cdr3_nt: TGTGCCAGCAGGGGTGGAGTCAATTCACCCCTCCACTTT
j_call: TRBJ2-6; v_call: TRBV12-3/TRBV12-4; d_call: .; clone_size: .; cdr3_aa: CASSLAGANVLTF; cdr3_nt: TGTGCCAGCAGTCTCGCGGGGGCCAACGTCCTGACTTTC
j_call: TRBJ1-4; v_call: TRBV18; d_call: TRBD1; clone_size: .; cdr3_aa: CASSPRGRDEKLFF; cdr3_nt: TGTGCCAGCTCACCCAGGGGGCGCGACGAAAAACTGTTTTTT
j_call: TRBJ1-1; v_call: TRBV5-4; d_call: TRBD1; clone_size: .; cdr3_aa: CASSSPDRGQTEAFF; cdr3_nt: TGTGCCAGCAGCTCTCCAGACAGGGGGCAAACTGAAGCTTTCTTT
j_call: TRBJ2-4; v_call: TRBV5-1; d_call: .; clone_size: .; cdr3_aa: CASSLGTARNIQYF; cdr3_nt: TGCGCCAGCAGCTTGGGGACAGCCAGAAACATTCAGTACTTC
j_call: TRBJ1-2; v_call: TRBV5-4; d_call: TRBD1; clone_size: .; cdr3_aa: CASSLRTGGGYTF; cdr3_nt: TGTGCCAGCAGCCTTAGGACAGGAGGGGGCTACACCTTC
j_call: TRBJ2-1; v_call: TRBV24-1; d_call: .; clone_size: .; cdr3_aa: CATSRKRNEQFF; cdr3_nt: TGTGCCACCAGTCGGAAGAGGAATGAGCAGTTCTTC
j_call: TRBJ1-3; v_call: TRBV6-5; d_call: .; clone_size: .; cdr3_aa: CASSRTGSSGNTIYF; cdr3_nt: TGTGCCAGCAGCCGAACAGGGAGCTCTGGAAACACCATATATTTT
j_call: TRBJ2-3; v_call: TRBV4-3; d_call: .; clone_size: .; cdr3_aa: CASSQLAYTDTQYF; cdr3_nt: TGCGCCAGCAGCCAACTAGCGTACACAGATACGCAGTATTTT
j_call: TRBJ2-5; v_call: TRBV7-9; d_call: TRBD2; clone_size: .; cdr3_aa: CASNPLGGRGTQYF; cdr3_nt: TGTGCCAGCAACCCCTTAGGCGGGAGGGGGACCCAGTACTTC
j_call: TRBJ1-5; v_call: TRBV18; d_call: TRBD1; clone_size: .; cdr3_aa: CASSPGTGGDSNQPQHF; cdr3_nt: TGTGCCAGCTCCCCAGGGACAGGGGGGGATAGCAATCAGCCCCAGCATTTT